A single sample gave rise to the 8 T cell receptor beta chains below, sequenced in a study of OX40 agonist ivuxolimab in advanced cancers. TCRdb keeps only in-frame clones here, not all; method: immunoSEQ multiplex PCR. The sample contains 90,000 to 100,000 clones, roughly 90% of which appear only once. The sequencing used CD4+ or CD8+ T cells sorted from blood, collected in a trial of the OX40 agonist ivuxolimab. These receptors originate from an adult with an advanced solid tumor such as melanoma, head and neck, liver or kidney cancer.

V and J are TRBV4-1 and TRBJ2-4; D is possibly TRBD2 (6 bases). This CDR3 has 17 amino acids. V gave up 1 base and J gave up 0 bases, with 13 bases separating them. Germline V CDR1 and CDR2: MGHRA, YSYEKL. The CDR3, as DNA: TGCGCCAGCAGCCAAGGGGAGGAGATACTAGCCAAAAACATTCAGTACTTC. Translation: CASSQGEEILAKNIQYF.

The chain joins TRBV9 to TRBJ2-2, with D possibly being TRBD2 (6 bases). With 0 bases removed from V and 1 base from J, the gap between germline ends came to 10 bases. CDR3 size: 16 residues. The germline V gene has CDR1 SGDLS and CDR2 YYNGEE. This CDR3 is CASSVDVGRNTGELFF. The CDR3 nucleotides read TGTGCCAGCAGCGTAGATGTCGGGAGGAACACCGGGGAGCTGTTTTTT.

This chain links TRBV11-2 with TRBJ2-1; D possibly corresponds to TRBD1 (6 bases). V dropped 7 bases and J dropped 9 bases, with 16 bases sitting between them. Germline loops: CDR1 SGHAT, CDR2 FQNNGV. The length of the CDR3 is 13 residues. CDR3 in amino acids: CASIAQGLREQFF. The CDR3, as DNA: TGTGCCAGCATAGCGCAGGGGCTCCGTGAGCAGTTCTTC.

The chain couples TRBV2 to TRBJ2-2; possibly TRBD2 for D (6 bases). The germline V gene encodes CDR1 SNHLY and CDR2 FYNNEI. The CDR3 loop spans 15 amino acids. V lost 6 bases and J lost 5, with 16 bases in between. The CDR3 region has the DNA TGTGCCAGCAGCCCCCTGACTAGTCTTACCGGGGAGCTGTTTTTT. Amino acids: CASSPLTSLTGELFF.

The chain uses TRBV27 and TRBJ2-3; tentative D call: TRBD1 (6 bases). The CDR3 spans 16 residues. Germline assignment: CDR1 MNHEY and CDR2 SMNVEV (reference sequence). Deletions cut 0 bases from V and 2 bases from J, with 12 bases between. This CDR3 reads CASSLSKQGHTDTQYF. The CDR3 DNA follows: TGTGCCAGCAGTTTATCGAAGCAGGGACACACAGATACGCAGTATTTT.

J is TRBJ2-5 and V is TRBV28; D is unresolved. Trimming removed 7 bases from V and 5 bases from J, with 8 bases in between. The CDR3 covers 11 residues. Germline CDR1 is MDHEN and CDR2 is SYDVKM. The CDR3 reads CASKLSETQYF. The CDR3 nucleotides are TGTGCCAGCAAGTTGTCGGAGACCCAGTACTTC.

The DNA for the CDR3 is TGTGCCAGCAGTGAGAGGGGGAACTATGGCTACACCTTC. It yields the protein CASSERGNYGYTF. The chain joins TRBV6-1 to TRBJ1-2, with D possibly matching TRBD1 (6 bases). The CDR3 has 13 amino acids. Trimming pared 3 bases from V and 2 bases from J, leaving 7 bases between. CDR1 is MNHNS and CDR2 is SASEGT in the germline V gene.

The rearrangement uses TRBV18 and TRBJ2-7, with D perhaps matching TRBD1 or TRBD2 (5 bases each). The CDR3 is made up of 16 amino acids. Germline V CDR1 and CDR2: KGHSH, LQKENI. Trimming removed 3 bases at V and 6 bases at J, with 21 bases between. Here the CDR3 reads CASSPPRRGPLIEQYF. The DNA of the CDR3 is TGTGCCAGCTCACCGCCTAGACGGGGACCTCTCATCGAGCAGTACTTC.